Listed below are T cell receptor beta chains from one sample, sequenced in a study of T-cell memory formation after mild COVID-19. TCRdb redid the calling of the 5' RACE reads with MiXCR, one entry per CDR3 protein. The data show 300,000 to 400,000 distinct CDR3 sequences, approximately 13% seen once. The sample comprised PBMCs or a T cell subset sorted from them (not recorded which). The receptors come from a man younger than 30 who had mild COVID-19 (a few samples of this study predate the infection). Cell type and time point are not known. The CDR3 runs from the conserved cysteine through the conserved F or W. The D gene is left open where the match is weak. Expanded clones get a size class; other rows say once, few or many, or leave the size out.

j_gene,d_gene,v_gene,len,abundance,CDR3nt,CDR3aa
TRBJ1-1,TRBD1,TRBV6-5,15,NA,TGTGCCAGCAGTTTTACTCCGACAGGGGCTGGTGAAGCTTTCTTT,CASSFTPTGAGEAFF
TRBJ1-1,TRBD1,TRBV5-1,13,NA,TGCGCCAGCAGCATCCCAGGGGGAACTGAAGCTTTCTTT,CASSIPGGTEAFF
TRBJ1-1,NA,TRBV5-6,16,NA,TGTGCCAGCAGCTTGGGACAGACCTACTCGAACACTGAAGCTTTCTTT,CASSLGQTYSNTEAFF
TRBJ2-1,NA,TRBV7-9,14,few,TGTGCCAGCAGCTTTTCAGGGGGGCGAAATGAGCAGTTCTTC,CASSFSGGRNEQFF
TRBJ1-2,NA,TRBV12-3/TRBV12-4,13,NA,TGTGCCAGCAGTTCGCAGGTTAACTATGGCTACACCTTC,CASSSQVNYGYTF
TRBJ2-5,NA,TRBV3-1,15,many,TGTGCCAGCAGCCAAGATCCGTCATCCCAAGAGACCCAGTACTTC,CASSQDPSSQETQYF
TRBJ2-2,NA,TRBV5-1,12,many,TGCGCCAGCAGCTTCCTCACCGGGGAGCTGTTTTTT,CASSFLTGELFF
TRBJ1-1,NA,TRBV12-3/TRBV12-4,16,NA,TGTGCCAGCAGTTTTAAAATTGGTGAACCCTACACTGAAGCTTTCTTT,CASSFKIGEPYTEAFF
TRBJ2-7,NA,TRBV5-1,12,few,TGCGCCAGCAGCCTCGGCCGAGGCGAGCAGTACTTC,CASSLGRGEQYF
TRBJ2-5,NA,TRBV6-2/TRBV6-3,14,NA,TGTGCCAGCGGGAGGACCAGTGCCCAAGAGACCCAGTACTTC,CASGRTSAQETQYF
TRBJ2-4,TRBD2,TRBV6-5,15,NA,TGTGCCAGCAGAACGACTAGCGGGGGGAGGCACATTCAGTACTTC,CASRTTSGGRHIQYF